The clone carrying this T cell receptor beta chain was observed at least ten times. The sample belongs to a study of T cells in Graves' hyperthyroidism and ophthalmopathy. V was cut by 2 bases and J by 7 bases, with 9 bases left in between. The CDR3 extends over 13 amino acids. Germline CDR1 reads SNHLY; CDR2 reads FYNNEI. Amplified regions were TCR beta CDR3 sequences from RNA transcripts. First-round RT-PCR with HTBI primers amplified the TCR CDR3 region. Each CDR3 protein gets one entry after TCRdb re-called the multiplex PCR reads with MiXCR. The repertoire has a few hundred thousand distinct CDR3 sequences, approximately 15% of them found once; the top ten carry around 3.3%.

What was sequenced was blood. The source of this sequence is a woman aged 40 to 50 with Graves' ophthalmopathy. This chain joins TRBV2 and TRBJ1-5, with a tentative D call TRBD1 (6 bases). CDR3 region: CASSEQDSQPQHF. In DNA, the CDR3 is TGTGCCAGCAGTGAACAGGACAGCCAGCCCCAGCATTTT.